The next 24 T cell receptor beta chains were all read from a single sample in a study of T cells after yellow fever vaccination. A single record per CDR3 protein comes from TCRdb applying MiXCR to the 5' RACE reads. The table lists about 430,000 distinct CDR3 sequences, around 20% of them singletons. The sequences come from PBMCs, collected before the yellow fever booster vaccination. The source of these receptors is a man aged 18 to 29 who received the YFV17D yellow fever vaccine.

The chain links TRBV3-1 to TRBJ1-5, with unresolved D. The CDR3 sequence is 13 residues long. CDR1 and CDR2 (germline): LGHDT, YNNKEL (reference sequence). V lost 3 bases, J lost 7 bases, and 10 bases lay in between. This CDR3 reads CASSQGFRQPQHF. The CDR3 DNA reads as TGTGCCAGCAGCCAGGGATTTCGCCAGCCCCAGCATTTT.

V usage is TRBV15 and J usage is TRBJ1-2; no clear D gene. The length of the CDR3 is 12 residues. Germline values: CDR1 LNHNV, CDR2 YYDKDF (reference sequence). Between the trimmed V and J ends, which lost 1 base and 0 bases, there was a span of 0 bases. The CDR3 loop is CATSRANYGYTF. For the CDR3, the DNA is TGTGCCACCAGCAGAGCTAACTATGGCTACACCTTC.

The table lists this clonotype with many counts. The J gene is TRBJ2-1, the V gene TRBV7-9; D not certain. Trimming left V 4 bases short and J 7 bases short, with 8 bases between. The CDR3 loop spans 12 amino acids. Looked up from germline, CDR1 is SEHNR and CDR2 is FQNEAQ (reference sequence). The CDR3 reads CASSSLANEQFF. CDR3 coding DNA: TGTGCCAGCAGCTCCCTGGCGAATGAGCAGTTCTTC.

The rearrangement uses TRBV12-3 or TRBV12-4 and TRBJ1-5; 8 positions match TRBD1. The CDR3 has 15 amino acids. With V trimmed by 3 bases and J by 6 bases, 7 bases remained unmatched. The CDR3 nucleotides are TGTGCCAGCAGTTTCTTCCAACAGGGGGGTCAGCCCCAGCATTTT. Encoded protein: CASSFFQQGGQPQHF.

The CDR3 nucleotides are TGTGCCAGCAGCTTAAAGAGGGGGCTAAACACCATATATTTT. Translated: CASSLKRGLNTIYF. The V and J genes are TRBV7-2 and TRBJ1-3, with 7 bases aligning to TRBD1. The CDR3 runs to 14 residues. Germline values: CDR1 SGHTA, CDR2 FQGNSA. J lost 6 bases, V lost 2 bases, and 4 bases had no gene match.

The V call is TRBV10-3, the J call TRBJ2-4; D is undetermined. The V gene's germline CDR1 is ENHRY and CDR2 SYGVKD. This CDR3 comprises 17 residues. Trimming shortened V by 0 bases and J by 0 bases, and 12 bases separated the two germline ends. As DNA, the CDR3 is TGTGCCATCAGTGAGTCGGTAGGGTCCCCAGCCAAAAACATTCAGTACTTC. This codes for CAISESVGSPAKNIQYF.

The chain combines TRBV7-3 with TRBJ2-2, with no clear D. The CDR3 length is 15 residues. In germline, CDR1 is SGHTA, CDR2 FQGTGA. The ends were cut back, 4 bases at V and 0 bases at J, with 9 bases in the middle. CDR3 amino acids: CASSSYSTNTGELFF. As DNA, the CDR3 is TGTGCCAGCAGCTCATACAGTACGAACACCGGGGAGCTGTTTTTT.

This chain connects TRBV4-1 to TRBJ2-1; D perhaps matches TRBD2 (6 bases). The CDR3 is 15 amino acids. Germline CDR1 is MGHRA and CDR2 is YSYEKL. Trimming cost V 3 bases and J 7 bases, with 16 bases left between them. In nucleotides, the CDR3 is TGCGCCAGCAGCCACCCCCCGGGACTTACGAATGAGCAGTTCTTC. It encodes CASSHPPGLTNEQFF.

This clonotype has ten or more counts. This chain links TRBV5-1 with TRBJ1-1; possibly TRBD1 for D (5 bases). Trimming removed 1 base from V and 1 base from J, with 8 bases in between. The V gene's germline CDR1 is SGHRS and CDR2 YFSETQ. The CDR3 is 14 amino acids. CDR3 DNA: TGCGCCAGCAGCTTGAACAGGCCGAACACTGAAGCTTTCTTT. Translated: CASSLNRPNTEAFF.

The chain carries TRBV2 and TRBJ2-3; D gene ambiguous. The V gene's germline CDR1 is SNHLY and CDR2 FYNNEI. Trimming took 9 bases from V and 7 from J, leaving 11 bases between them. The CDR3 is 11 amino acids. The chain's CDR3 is CARLLGNTQYF. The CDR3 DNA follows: TGTGCCAGGTTACTGGGAAATACGCAGTATTTT.

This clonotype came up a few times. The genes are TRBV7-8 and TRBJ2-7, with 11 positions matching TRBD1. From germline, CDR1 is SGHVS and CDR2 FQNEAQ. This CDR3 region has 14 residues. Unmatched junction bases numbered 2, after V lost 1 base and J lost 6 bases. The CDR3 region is CASSLGTGGFEQYF. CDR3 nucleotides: TGTGCCAGCAGCTTAGGGACAGGGGGCTTCGAGCAGTACTTC. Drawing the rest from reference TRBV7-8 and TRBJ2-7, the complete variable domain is GAGVSQSPRYKVAKRGQDVALRCDPISGHVSLFWYQQALGQGPEFLTYFQNEAQLDKSGLPSDRFFAERPEGSVSTLKIQRTQQEDSAVYLCASSLGTGGFEQYFGPGTRLTVT.

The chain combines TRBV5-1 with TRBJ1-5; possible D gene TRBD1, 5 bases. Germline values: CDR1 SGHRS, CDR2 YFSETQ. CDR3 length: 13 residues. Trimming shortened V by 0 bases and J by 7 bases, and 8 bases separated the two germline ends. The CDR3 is CASSLGQYQPQHF. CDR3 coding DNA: TGCGCCAGCAGCTTGGGACAGTACCAGCCCCAGCATTTT.

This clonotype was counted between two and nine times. CDR3 sequence reads: CASSLSGGGNIQYF. CDR3 bases: TGTGCCAGCAGTTTATCAGGGGGTGGGAACATTCAGTACTTC. V usage is TRBV27 and J usage is TRBJ2-4, with a tentative D call TRBD1 (6 bases). Trimming took 0 bases from V and 7 from J, leaving 10 bases between them. Germline lookup yields CDR1 MNHEY and CDR2 SMNVEV (reference sequence). The CDR3 has 14 residues.

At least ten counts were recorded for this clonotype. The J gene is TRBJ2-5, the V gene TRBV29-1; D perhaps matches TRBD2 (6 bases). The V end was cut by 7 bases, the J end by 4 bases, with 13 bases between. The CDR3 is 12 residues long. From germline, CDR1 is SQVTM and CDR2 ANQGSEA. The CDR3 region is CSAAGGTETQYF. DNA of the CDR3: TGCAGCGCCGCCGGAGGGACAGAGACCCAGTACTTC. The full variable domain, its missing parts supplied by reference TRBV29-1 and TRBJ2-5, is SAVISQKPSRDICQRGTSLTIQCQVDSQVTMMFWYRQQPGQSLTLIATANQGSEATYESGFVIDKFPISRPNLTFSTLTVSNMSPEDSSIYLCSAAGGTETQYFGPGTRLLVL.

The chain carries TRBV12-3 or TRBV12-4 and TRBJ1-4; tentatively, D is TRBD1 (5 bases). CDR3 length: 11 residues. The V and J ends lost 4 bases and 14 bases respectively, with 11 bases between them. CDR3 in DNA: TGTGCCAGCAGTTCTTACGGGGGGCTGTTTTTT. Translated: CASSSYGGLFF.

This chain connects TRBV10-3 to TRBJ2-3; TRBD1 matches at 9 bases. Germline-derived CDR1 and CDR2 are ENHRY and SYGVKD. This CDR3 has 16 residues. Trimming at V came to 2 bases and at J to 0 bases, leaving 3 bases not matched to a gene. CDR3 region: CAISEPGTGSTDTQYF. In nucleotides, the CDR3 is TGTGCCATCAGTGAGCCAGGGACAGGGAGCACAGATACGCAGTATTTT.

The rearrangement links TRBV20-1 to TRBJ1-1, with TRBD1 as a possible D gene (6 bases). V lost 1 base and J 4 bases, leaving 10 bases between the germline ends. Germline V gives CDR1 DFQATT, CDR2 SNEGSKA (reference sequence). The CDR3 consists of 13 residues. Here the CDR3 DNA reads TGCAGTGCTAGAGGGGGGGGGCCCACTGAAGCTTTCTTT. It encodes CSARGGGPTEAFF.

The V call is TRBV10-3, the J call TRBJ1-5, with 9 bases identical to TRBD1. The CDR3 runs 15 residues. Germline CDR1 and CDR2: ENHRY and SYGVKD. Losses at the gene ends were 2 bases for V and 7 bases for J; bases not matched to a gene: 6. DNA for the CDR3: TGTGCCATCAGTGAGGGGGGACAGGGAGACCAGCCCCAGCATTTT. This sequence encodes CAISEGGQGDQPQHF.

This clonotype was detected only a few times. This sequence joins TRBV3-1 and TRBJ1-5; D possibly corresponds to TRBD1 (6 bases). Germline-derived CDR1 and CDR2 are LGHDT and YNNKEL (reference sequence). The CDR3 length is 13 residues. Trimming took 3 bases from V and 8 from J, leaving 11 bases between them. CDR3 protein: CASSHQQGEPQHF. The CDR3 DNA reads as TGTGCCAGCAGCCATCAACAGGGCGAGCCCCAGCATTTT.

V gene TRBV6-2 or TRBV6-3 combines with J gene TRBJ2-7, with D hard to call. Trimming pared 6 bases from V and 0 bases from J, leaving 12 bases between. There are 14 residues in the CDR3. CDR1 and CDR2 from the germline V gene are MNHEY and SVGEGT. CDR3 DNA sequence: TGTGCCAGCAGATCGGACGGGCGCTCCTACGAGCAGTACGTC. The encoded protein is CASRSDGRSYEQYV.

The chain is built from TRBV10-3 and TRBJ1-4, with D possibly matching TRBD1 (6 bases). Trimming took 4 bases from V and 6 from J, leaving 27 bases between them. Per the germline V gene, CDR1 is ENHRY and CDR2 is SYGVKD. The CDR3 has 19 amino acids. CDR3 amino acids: CAISGGAPRGLGHHEKLFF. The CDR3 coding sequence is TGTGCCATCAGTGGCGGGGCACCCAGGGGATTAGGACATCATGAAAAACTGTTTTTT.

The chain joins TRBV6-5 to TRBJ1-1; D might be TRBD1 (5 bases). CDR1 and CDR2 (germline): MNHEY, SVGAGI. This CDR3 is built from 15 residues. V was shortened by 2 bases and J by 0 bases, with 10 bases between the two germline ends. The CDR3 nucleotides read TGTGCCAGCAGTTACACAGGAGCCTTGAACACTGAAGCTTTCTTT. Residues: CASSYTGALNTEAFF.

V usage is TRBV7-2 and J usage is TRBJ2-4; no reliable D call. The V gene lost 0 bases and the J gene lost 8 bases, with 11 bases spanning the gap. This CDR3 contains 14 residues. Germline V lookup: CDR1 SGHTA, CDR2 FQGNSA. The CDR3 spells CASSLAGRFDIQYF. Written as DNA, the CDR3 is TGTGCCAGCAGCTTAGCGGGCAGGTTTGACATTCAGTACTTC.

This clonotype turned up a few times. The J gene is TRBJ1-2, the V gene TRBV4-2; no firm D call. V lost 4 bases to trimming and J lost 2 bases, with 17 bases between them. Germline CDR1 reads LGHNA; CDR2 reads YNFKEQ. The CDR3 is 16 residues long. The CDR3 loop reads CASSRGERIPNYGYTF. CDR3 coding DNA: TGTGCCAGCAGCCGAGGAGAACGCATACCGAACTATGGCTACACCTTC.